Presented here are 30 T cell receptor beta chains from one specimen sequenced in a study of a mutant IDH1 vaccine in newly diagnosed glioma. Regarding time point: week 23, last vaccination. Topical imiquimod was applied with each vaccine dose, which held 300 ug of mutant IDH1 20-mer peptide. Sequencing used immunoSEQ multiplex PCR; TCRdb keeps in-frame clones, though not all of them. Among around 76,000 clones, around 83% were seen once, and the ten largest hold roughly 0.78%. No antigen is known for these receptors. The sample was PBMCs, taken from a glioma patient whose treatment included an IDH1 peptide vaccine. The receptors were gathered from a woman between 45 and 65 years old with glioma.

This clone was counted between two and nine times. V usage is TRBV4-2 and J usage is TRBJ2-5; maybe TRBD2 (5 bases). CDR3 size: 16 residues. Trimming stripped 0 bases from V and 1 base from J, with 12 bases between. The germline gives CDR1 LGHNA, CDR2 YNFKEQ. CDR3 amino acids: CASSQEPSGVQETQYF. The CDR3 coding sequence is TGTGCCAGCAGCCAAGAGCCCTCCGGGGTCCAAGAGACCCAGTACTTC.

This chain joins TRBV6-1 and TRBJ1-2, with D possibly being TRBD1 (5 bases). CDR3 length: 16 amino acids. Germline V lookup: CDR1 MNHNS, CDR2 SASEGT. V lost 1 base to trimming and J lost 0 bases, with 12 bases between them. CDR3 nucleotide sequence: TGTGCCAGCAGTGAAGAAGGGACGGAACCTAACTATGGCTACACCTTC. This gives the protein CASSEEGTEPNYGYTF.

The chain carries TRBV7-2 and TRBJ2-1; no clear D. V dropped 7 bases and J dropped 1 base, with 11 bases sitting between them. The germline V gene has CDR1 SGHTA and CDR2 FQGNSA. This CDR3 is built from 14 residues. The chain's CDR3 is CASTTNPSYNEQFF. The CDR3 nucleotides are TGTGCCAGCACTACCAACCCGTCCTACAATGAGCAGTTCTTC.

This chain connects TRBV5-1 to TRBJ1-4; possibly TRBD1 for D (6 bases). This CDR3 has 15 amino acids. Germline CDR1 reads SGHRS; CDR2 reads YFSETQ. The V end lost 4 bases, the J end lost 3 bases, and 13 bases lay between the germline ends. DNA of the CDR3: TGCGCCAGCAGCCCCGGACAGACTTCTAATGAAAAACTGTTTTTT. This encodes CASSPGQTSNEKLFF.

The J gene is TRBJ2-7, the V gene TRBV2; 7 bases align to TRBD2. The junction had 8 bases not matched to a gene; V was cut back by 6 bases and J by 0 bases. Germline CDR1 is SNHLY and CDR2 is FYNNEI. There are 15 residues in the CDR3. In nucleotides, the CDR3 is TGTGCCAGCAGCCTTAGCGGGTCGAGCTCCTACGAGCAGTACTTC. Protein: CASSLSGSSSYEQYF.

The CDR3 loop is CASSFLAGSYNEQFF. In nucleotides, the CDR3 is TGTGCCAGCAGCTTTCTAGCGGGGTCCTACAATGAGCAGTTCTTC. The chain is built from TRBV11-2 and TRBJ2-1; 9 bases map to TRBD2. CDR3 length: 15 amino acids. CDR1 SGHAT and CDR2 FQNNGV come from the germline V gene. V lost 3 bases to trimming and J lost 1 base; unmatched junction nucleotides: 1.

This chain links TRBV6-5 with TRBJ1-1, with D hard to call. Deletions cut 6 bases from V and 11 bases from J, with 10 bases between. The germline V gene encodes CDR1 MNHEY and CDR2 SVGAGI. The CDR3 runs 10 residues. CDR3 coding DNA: TGTGCCAGCAGGGGCCCGGCGGCTTTCTTT. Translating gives CASRGPAAFF.

CDR3 coding DNA: TGTGCCAGCACGGACAGGCCCCTGGGGGAGCAGTACTTC. Translation gives CASTDRPLGEQYF. J is TRBJ2-7 and V is TRBV2; 7 bases are a match to TRBD1. This CDR3 region has 13 residues. Germline assignment: CDR1 SNHLY and CDR2 FYNNEI. V lost 7 bases and J lost 7; bases outside the gene matches: 10. The full variable domain, in which reference TRBV2 and TRBJ2-7 provide the parts outside the CDR3, is EPEVTQTPSHQVTQMGQEVILRCVPISNHLYFYWYRQILGQKVEFLVSFYNNEISEKSEIFDDQFSVERPDGSNFTLKIRSTKLEDSAMYFCASTDRPLGEQYFGPGTRLTVT.

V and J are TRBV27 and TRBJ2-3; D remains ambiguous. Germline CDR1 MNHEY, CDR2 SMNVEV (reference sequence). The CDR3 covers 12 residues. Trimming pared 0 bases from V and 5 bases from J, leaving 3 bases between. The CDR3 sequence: CASSLSGDTQYF. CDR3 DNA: TGTGCCAGCAGTTTATCGGGAGATACGCAGTATTTT.

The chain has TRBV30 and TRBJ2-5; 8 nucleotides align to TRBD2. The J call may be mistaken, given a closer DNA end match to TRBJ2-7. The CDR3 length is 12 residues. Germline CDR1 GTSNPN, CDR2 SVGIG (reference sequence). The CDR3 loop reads CPREGPAIEQYF. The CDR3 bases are TGTCCCCGGGAGGGCCCGGCTATCGAGCAGTACTTC.

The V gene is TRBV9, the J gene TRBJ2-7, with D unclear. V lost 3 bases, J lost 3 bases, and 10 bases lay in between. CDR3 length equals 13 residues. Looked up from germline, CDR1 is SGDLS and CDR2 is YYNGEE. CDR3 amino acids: CASSAEGSYEQYF. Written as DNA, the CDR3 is TGTGCCAGCAGCGCCGAAGGAAGCTACGAGCAGTACTTC.

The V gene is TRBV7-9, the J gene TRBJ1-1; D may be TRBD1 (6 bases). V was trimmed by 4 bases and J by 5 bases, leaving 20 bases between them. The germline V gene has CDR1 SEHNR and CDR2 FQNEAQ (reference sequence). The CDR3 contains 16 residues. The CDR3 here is CASSSGYSGARTEAFF. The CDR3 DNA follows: TGTGCCAGCAGCTCAGGATATTCGGGGGCGCGGACTGAAGCTTTCTTT. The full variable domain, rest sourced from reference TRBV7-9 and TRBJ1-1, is DTGVSQNPRHKITKRGQNVTFRCDPISEHNRLYWYRQTLGQGPEFLTYFQNEAQLEKSRLLSDRFSAERPKGSFSTLEIQRTEQGDSAMYLCASSSGYSGARTEAFFGQGTRLTVV.

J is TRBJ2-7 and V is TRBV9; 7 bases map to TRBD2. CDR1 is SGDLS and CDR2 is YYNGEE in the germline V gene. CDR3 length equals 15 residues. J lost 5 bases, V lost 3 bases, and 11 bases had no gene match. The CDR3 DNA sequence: TGTGCCAGCAGCGCGGGGGAGCGGGAAAGGGACGAGCAGTACTTC. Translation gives CASSAGERERDEQYF.

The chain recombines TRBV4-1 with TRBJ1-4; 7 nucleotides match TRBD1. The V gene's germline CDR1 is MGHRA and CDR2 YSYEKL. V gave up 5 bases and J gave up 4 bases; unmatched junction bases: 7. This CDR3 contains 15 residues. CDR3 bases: TGCGCCAGCAGCACCTCGGGACAGCTTAATGAAAAACTGTTTTTT. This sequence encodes CASSTSGQLNEKLFF.

As DNA, the CDR3 is TGCGCCAGCAGCGTGGGGGGCACAGATACGCAGTATTTT. Translated: CASSVGGTDTQYF. V usage is TRBV5-1 and J usage is TRBJ2-3, with D possibly being TRBD1 or TRBD2 (5 bases each). Germline values: CDR1 SGHRS, CDR2 YFSETQ. V lost 4 bases and J 1 base, leaving 7 bases between the germline ends. The CDR3 contains 13 residues.

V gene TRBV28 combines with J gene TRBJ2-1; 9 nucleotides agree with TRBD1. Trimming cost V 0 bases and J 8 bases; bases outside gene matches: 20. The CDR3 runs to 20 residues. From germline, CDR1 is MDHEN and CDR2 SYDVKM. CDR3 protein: CASSLWSGQGYSLGDDEQFF. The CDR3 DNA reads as TGTGCCAGCAGTTTATGGTCGGGACAGGGCTACTCTCTCGGTGACGATGAGCAGTTCTTC.

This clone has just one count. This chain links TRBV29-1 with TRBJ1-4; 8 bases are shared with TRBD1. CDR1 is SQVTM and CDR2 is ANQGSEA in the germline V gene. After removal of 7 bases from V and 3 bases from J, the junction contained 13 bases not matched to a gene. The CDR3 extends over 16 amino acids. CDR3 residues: CSAGGQGEGANEKLFF. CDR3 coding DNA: TGCAGCGCAGGAGGACAGGGTGAAGGTGCTAATGAAAAACTGTTTTTT. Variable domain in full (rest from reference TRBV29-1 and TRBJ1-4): SAVISQKPSRDICQRGTSLTIQCQVDSQVTMMFWYRQQPGQSLTLIATANQGSEATYESGFVIDKFPISRPNLTFSTLTVSNMSPEDSSIYLCSAGGQGEGANEKLFFGSGTQLSVL.

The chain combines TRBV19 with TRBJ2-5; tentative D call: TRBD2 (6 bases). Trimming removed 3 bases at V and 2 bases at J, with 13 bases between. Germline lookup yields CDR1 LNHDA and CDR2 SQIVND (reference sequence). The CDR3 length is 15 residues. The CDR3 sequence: CASSISGGAQETQYF. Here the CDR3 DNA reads TGTGCCAGTAGTATTTCAGGAGGGGCTCAAGAGACCCAGTACTTC.

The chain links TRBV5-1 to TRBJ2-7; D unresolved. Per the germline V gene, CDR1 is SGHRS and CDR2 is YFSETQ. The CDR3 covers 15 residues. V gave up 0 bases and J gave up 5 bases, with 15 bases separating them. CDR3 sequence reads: CASSLEAGRRNEQYF. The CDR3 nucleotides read TGCGCCAGCAGCTTGGAAGCCGGCCGGCGAAACGAGCAGTACTTC.

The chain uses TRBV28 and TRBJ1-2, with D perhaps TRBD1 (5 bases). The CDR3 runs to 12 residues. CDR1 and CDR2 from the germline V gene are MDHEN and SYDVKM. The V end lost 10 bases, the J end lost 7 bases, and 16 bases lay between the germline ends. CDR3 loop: CATLERGGGYTF. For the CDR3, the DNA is TGTGCCACCCTGGAGAGGGGAGGTGGCTACACCTTC.

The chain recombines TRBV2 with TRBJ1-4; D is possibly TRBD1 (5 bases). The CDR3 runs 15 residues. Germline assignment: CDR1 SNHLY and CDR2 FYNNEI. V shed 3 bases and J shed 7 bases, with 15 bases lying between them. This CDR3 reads CASSDGAGWGEKLFF. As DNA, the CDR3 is TGTGCCAGCAGTGATGGGGCAGGGTGGGGTGAAAAACTGTTTTTT.

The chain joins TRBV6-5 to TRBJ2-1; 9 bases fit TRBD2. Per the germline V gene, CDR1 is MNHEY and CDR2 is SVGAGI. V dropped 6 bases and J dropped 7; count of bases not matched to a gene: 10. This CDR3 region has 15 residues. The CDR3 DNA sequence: TGTGCCAGCAGCCCAGGGGAGAGCGGGAGGAATGAGCAGTTCTTC. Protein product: CASSPGESGRNEQFF.

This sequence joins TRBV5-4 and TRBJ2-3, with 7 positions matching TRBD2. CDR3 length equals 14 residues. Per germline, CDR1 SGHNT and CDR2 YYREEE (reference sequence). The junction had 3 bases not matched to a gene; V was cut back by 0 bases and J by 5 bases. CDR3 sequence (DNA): TGTGCCAGCAGCTTGGGGACTAGGTTAGATACGCAGTATTTT. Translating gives CASSLGTRLDTQYF.

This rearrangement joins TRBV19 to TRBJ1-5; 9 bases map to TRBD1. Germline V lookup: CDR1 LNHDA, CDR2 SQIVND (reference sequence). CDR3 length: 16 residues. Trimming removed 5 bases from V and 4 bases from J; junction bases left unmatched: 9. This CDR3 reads CASSSPTGGWNQPQHF. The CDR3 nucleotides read TGTGCCAGTAGTTCACCCACAGGGGGCTGGAATCAGCCCCAGCATTTT.

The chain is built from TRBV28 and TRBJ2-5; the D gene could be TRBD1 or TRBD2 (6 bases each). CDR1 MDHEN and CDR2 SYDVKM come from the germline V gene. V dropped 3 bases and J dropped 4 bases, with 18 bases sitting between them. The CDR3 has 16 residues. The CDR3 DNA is TGTGCCAGCAGTTTTCACCTGGGGGGCGCGTTAGAGACCCAGTACTTC. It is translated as CASSFHLGGALETQYF.

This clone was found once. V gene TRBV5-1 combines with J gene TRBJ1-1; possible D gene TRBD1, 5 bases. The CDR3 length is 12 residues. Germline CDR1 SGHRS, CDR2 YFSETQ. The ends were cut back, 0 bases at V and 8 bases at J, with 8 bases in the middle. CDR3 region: CASSLGGIEAFF. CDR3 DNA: TGCGCCAGCAGCTTGGGGGGCATAGAAGCTTTCTTT.

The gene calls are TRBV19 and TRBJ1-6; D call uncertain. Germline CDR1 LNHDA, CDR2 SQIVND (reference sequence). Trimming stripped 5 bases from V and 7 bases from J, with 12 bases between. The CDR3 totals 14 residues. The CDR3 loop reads CASSPGRVNSPLHF. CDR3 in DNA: TGTGCCAGTAGTCCGGGAAGGGTAAATTCACCCCTCCACTTT. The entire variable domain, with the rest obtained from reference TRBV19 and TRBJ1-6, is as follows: DGGITQSPKYLFRKEGQNVTLSCEQNLNHDAMYWYRQDPGQGLRLIYYSQIVNDFQKGDIAEGYSVSREKKESFPLTVTSAQKNPTAFYLCASSPGRVNSPLHFGNGTRLTVT.

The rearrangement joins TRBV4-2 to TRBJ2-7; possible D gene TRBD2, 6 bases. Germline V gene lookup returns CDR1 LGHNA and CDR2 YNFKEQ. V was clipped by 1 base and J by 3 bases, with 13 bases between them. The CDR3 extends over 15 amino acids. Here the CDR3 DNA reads TGTGCCAGCAGCCAAGGTGGAGGGCCATTCTACGAGCAGTACTTC. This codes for CASSQGGGPFYEQYF.

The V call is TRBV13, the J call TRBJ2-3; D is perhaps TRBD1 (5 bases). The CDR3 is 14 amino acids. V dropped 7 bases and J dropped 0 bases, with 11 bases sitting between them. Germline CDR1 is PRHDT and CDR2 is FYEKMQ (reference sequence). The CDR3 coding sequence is TGTGCCAGCACCCCAGGGTATAGCACAGATACGCAGTATTTT. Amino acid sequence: CASTPGYSTDTQYF.

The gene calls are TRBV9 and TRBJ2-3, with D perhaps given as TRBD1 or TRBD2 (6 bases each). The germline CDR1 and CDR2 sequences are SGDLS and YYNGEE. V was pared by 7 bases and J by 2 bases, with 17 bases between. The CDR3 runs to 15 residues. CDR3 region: CASSWGANPTDTQYF. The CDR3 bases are TGTGCCAGCTCCTGGGGGGCGAACCCCACAGATACGCAGTATTTT.